These T cell receptor beta chains were read from a single sample in a study of early T cells in non-severe SARS-CoV-2 infection. A single record per CDR3 protein comes from TCRdb applying MiXCR to the 5' RACE reads. The table has about 99,000 distinct CDR3 sequences, about 15% seen once. The sample was whole blood. These receptors all come from an adult who was a healthcare worker with PCR-confirmed SARS-CoV-2 infection or an uninfected control (not recorded which). The conserved cysteine and the conserved F or W are not part of the CDR3 here.

v_call: TRBV12-3/TRBV12-4
j_call: TRBJ2-5
cdr3_aa: ASSSLTAGKTQY

v_call: TRBV29-1
j_call: TRBJ2-1
cdr3_aa: STGQGPYNEQF

v_call: TRBV9
j_call: TRBJ2-1
cdr3_aa: ASSGSGGAVEQF

v_call: TRBV21-1
j_call: TRBJ1-4
cdr3_aa: ASSPQMAPNEKLF

v_call: TRBV19
j_call: TRBJ1-5
cdr3_aa: ASSTGLMRGGSVSNQPQH

v_call: TRBV12-3/TRBV12-4
j_call: TRBJ2-7
cdr3_aa: ASSLMQGPYEQY

v_call: TRBV7-2
j_call: TRBJ1-2
cdr3_aa: ASSRQGAYGYT

v_call: TRBV20-1
j_call: TRBJ2-7
cdr3_aa: SARAAGGYEQY

v_call: TRBV6-1
j_call: TRBJ2-5
cdr3_aa: ASSEALRAEETQY

v_call: TRBV6-5
j_call: TRBJ2-1
cdr3_aa: ASSAKYRHNEQF

v_call: TRBV7-8
j_call: TRBJ2-2
cdr3_aa: ASSLRWPTGELF

v_call: TRBV10-3
j_call: TRBJ2-3
cdr3_aa: AISELGQGSTDTQY

v_call: TRBV9
j_call: TRBJ1-1
cdr3_aa: ASSAQGSNTEAF

v_call: TRBV20-1
j_call: TRBJ2-5
cdr3_aa: SAAKVAGPETQY

v_call: TRBV28
j_call: TRBJ1-6
cdr3_aa: ASARGPLH

v_call: TRBV12-3/TRBV12-4
j_call: TRBJ1-4
cdr3_aa: ASSLSEKLF

v_call: TRBV12-3/TRBV12-4
j_call: TRBJ2-3
cdr3_aa: ASRSLAASTDTQY

v_call: TRBV9
j_call: TRBJ1-4
cdr3_aa: ASSVGEGPYEKLF

v_call: TRBV7-9
j_call: TRBJ2-7
cdr3_aa: PIGWNEQY

v_call: TRBV11-2
j_call: TRBJ1-5
cdr3_aa: ASSSGPQGGQPQH

v_call: TRBV29-1
j_call: TRBJ2-7
cdr3_aa: SVSRGTEGYEQY

v_call: TRBV5-1
j_call: TRBJ2-7
cdr3_aa: ASSLDGTSNLQQY

v_call: TRBV7-9
j_call: TRBJ2-2
cdr3_aa: ASSLEGGELF

v_call: TRBV28
j_call: TRBJ1-4
cdr3_aa: ASRSGGEDNEKLF

v_call: TRBV11-2
j_call: TRBJ2-1
cdr3_aa: ASKRPGEGEQF

v_call: TRBV4-1
j_call: TRBJ2-2
cdr3_aa: ASSPGQYTGELF

v_call: TRBV6-5
j_call: TRBJ2-5
cdr3_aa: ASSYRVSGEETQY

v_call: TRBV20-1
j_call: TRBJ2-1
cdr3_aa: SARPDRDNEQF

v_call: TRBV4-1
j_call: TRBJ1-1
cdr3_aa: ASSQVGGGTEAF

v_call: TRBV6-6
j_call: TRBJ1-2
cdr3_aa: ASSYGRDYGYT

v_call: TRBV27
j_call: TRBJ2-6
cdr3_aa: ASSPTEGANVLT

v_call: TRBV7-2
j_call: TRBJ2-5
cdr3_aa: ATMTGPQETQY

v_call: TRBV7-2
j_call: TRBJ2-6
cdr3_aa: ASSLEGPGTEVSGANVLT

v_call: TRBV12-5
j_call: TRBJ2-7
cdr3_aa: ASGLGSGRSYEQY

v_call: TRBV7-2
j_call: TRBJ1-1
cdr3_aa: ASLPQGTGTEAF

v_call: TRBV7-7
j_call: TRBJ1-4
cdr3_aa: ASSLTLGDRGREKLF

v_call: TRBV4-1
j_call: TRBJ2-7
cdr3_aa: ASSQDRRLADEQY

v_call: TRBV5-1
j_call: TRBJ2-1
cdr3_aa: ASSLGTGVRNEQF

v_call: TRBV6-5
j_call: TRBJ1-6
cdr3_aa: ATAGAQGSPLH

v_call: TRBV7-9
j_call: TRBJ2-1
cdr3_aa: ASSLGLTSYNEQF